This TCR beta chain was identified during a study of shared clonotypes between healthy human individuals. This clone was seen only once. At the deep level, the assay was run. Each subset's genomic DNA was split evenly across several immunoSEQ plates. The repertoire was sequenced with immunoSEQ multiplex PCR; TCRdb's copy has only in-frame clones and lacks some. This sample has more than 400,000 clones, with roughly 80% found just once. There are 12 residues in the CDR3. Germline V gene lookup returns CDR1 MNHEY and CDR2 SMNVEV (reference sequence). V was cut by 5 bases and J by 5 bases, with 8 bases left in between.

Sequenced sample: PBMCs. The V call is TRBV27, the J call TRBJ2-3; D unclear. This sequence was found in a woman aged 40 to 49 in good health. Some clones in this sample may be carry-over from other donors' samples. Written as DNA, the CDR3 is TGTGCCAGCAGTATGATAGGAGATACGCAGTATTTT. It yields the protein CASSMIGDTQYF.